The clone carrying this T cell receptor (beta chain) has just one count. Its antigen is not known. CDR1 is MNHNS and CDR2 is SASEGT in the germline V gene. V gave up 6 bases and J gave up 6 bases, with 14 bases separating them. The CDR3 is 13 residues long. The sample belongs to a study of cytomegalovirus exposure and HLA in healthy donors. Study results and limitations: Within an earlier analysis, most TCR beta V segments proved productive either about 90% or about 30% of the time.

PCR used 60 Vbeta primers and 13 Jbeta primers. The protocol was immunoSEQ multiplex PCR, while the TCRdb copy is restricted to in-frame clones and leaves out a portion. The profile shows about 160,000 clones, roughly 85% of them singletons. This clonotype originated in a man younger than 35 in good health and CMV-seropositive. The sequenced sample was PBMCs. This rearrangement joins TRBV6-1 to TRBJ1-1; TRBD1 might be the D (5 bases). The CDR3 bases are TGTGCCAGCAGCACCGGCGGCAGGGCTGAAGCTTTCTTT. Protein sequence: CASSTGGRAEAFF.